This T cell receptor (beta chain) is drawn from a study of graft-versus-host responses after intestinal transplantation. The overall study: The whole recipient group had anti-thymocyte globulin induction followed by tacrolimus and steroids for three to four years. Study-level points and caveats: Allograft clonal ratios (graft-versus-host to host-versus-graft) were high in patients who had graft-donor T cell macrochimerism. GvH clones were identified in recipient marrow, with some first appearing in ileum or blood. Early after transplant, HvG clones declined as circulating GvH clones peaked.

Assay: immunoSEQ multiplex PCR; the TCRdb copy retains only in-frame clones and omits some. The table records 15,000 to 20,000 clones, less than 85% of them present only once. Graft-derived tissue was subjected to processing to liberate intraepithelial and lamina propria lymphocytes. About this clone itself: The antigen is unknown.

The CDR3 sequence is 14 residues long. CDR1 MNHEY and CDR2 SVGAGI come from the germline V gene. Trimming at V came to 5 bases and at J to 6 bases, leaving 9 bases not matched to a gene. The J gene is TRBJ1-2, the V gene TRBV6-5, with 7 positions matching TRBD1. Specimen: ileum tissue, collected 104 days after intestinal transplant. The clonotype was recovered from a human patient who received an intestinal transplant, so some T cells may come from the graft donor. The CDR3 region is CASSATGKGHGYTF. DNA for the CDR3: TGTGCCAGCAGTGCGACAGGGAAAGGCCATGGCTACACCTTC.